The clone carrying this TCR beta chain turned up a few times. This entry comes from a study of patients and donors after allogeneic stem cell transplantation. TCRdb re-analysed the RT-PCR reads in MiXCR, keeping a single row per CDR3 protein. The profile shows 100,000 to 120,000 distinct CDR3 sequences, roughly 37% of them singletons. The sequence was obtained from a human donor who was either an allogeneic HSCT recipient or a stem cell or donor lymphocyte infusion donor (not recorded which). It is not recorded whose cells these are; they may come from a transplant donor. Sequenced sample: blood, either unsorted or a sorted T cell fraction (not recorded which).

The DNA for the CDR3 is TGCAGCCTGGGGGAGCAGTTCTTC. This translates into CSLGEQFF. V gene TRBV20-1 combines with J gene TRBJ2-1; D not certain. The CDR3 is 8 residues long. Germline loops: CDR1 DFQATT, CDR2 SNEGSKA (reference sequence).